These T cell receptor beta chains were read from a single sample in a study of cytomegalovirus exposure and HLA in healthy donors. The protocol was immunoSEQ multiplex PCR, while the TCRdb copy is restricted to in-frame clones and leaves out a portion. The sample lists some 210,000 clones; 87% were seen once. The source material was PBMCs. These receptors came from a man younger than 40 in good health and CMV-seronegative. The CDR3 runs from the conserved cysteine through the conserved F or W. Each record gives: clone size, D gene, V gene, J gene, CDR3 protein, CDR3 DNA. The D gene is left open where the match is weak. Size tells how often a clone was seen (once, few, many) or the class of an expanded clone, and some rows leave it out.

>NA|NA|TRBV28|TRBJ1-2
CASKNPPPQTVYGYTF
TGTGCCAGCAAGAACCCCCCCCCTCAGACAGTATATGGCTACACCTTC
>NA|NA|TRBV4-2|TRBJ2-7
CASSLRQGSYEQYF
TGTGCCAGCAGCCTAAGACAAGGCTCCTACGAGCAGTACTTC
>NA|NA|TRBV7-8|TRBJ2-5
CASSPDMVETQYF
TGTGCCAGCAGCCCAGACATGGTTGAGACCCAGTACTTC
>once|NA|TRBV4-2|TRBJ2-1
CASSQEGSGPNEQFF
TGTGCCAGCAGCCAGGAGGGTAGCGGCCCCAATGAGCAGTTCTTC
>NA|TRBD1|TRBV7-9|TRBJ2-7
CASSPDRGESYEQYF
TGTGCCAGCAGCCCAGACAGGGGCGAGTCCTACGAGCAGTACTTC
>NA|NA|TRBV27|TRBJ2-7
CASSLLGSGYEQYF
TGTGCCAGCAGTTTATTGGGTAGCGGCTACGAGCAGTACTTC
>once|NA|TRBV28|TRBJ1-2
CATMNYGYTF
TGTGCCACCATGAACTATGGCTACACCTTC
>NA|TRBD2|TRBV6-5|TRBJ2-1
CASRAGGPYNEQFF
TGTGCCAGCAGGGCGGGGGGGCCTTACAATGAGCAGTTCTTC
>NA|TRBD1|TRBV4-1|TRBJ2-5
CASSQGDRGRVETQYF
TGCGCCAGCAGCCAAGGGGACAGGGGGCGCGTAGAGACCCAGTACTTC
>NA|NA|TRBV30|TRBJ2-1
CAWSLGQGYNEQFF
TGTGCCTGGAGTCTGGGACAAGGATACAATGAGCAGTTCTTC
>NA|NA|TRBV18|TRBJ2-2
CASSPRVDANTGELFF
TGTGCCAGCTCACCCAGGGTGGATGCGAACACCGGGGAGCTGTTTTTT
>NA|NA|TRBV18|TRBJ1-5
CASSPGASEPQHF
TGTGCCAGCTCACCAGGGGCTTCGGAGCCCCAGCATTTT
>NA|TRBD1|TRBV5-1|TRBJ1-2
CASSSQGTGYGYTF
TGCGCCAGCAGCTCACAGGGGACAGGGTATGGCTACACCTTC
>once|NA|TRBV7-9|TRBJ2-7
CASSLASAYEQYF
TGTGCCAGCAGCTTAGCTAGCGCCTACGAGCAGTACTTC
>NA|TRBD1|TRBV28|TRBJ1-2
CASSLNFRTGGYTF
TGTGCCAGCAGTCTAAACTTTCGGACAGGTGGCTACACCTTC
>few|TRBD1|TRBV6-6|TRBJ1-5
CASSGGQGNQPQHF
TGTGCCAGCAGCGGGGGACAGGGAAATCAGCCCCAGCATTTT
>NA|TRBD2|TRBV19|TRBJ2-3
CASSIPAGGEDTQYF
TGTGCCAGTAGTATCCCAGCGGGAGGGGAAGATACGCAGTATTTT
>NA|TRBD1|TRBV27|TRBJ1-3
CASRKPGQGAPFSGNTIYF
TGTGCCAGCAGGAAACCGGGACAGGGGGCTCCATTTTCTGGAAACACCATATATTTT
>NA|NA|TRBV4-2|TRBJ1-4
CASSRGRSNEKLFF
TGTGCCAGCAGCCGGGGGAGGAGTAATGAAAAACTGTTTTTT
>NA|TRBD2|TRBV7-9|TRBJ2-1
CASSLGRDGLATYNEQFF
TGTGCCAGCAGCTTAGGCCGTGACGGACTAGCCACCTACAATGAGCAGTTCTTC
>once|NA|TRBV6-6|TRBJ1-6
CASTHLRGGGNSPLHF
TGTGCCAGCACCCACCTCCGGGGGGGAGGGAATTCACCCCTCCACTTT
>NA|TRBD2|TRBV2|TRBJ2-2
CASKGLAGGPTGELFF
TGTGCCAGCAAAGGCCTAGCGGGGGGGCCGACCGGGGAGCTGTTTTTT
>NA|TRBD2|TRBV28|TRBJ2-1
CASKSGTVVNEQFF
TGTGCCAGTAAGAGCGGGACGGTTGTGAATGAGCAGTTCTTC
>NA|TRBD1|TRBV7-9|TRBJ1-4
CASSLGQGWEKLFF
TGTGCCAGCAGCTTGGGACAGGGGTGGGAAAAACTGTTTTTT
>NA|TRBD1|TRBV28|TRBJ1-4
CASSPQGATNEKLFF
TGTGCCAGCAGTCCGCAGGGGGCAACTAATGAAAAACTGTTTTTT
>few|NA|TRBV7-2|TRBJ2-5
CASSFQNGLSGETQYF
TGTGCCAGCAGCTTTCAGAATGGCTTATCGGGAGAGACCCAGTACTTC
>NA|TRBD1|TRBV11-2|TRBJ2-5
CASSRQGAAETQYF
TGTGCCAGCAGCCGACAGGGGGCTGCTGAGACCCAGTACTTC
>NA|TRBD1|TRBV11-2|TRBJ1-1
CASRSQGASLRTEAFF
TGTGCCAGCAGGTCTCAGGGGGCGAGTCTACGGACTGAAGCTTTCTTT
>NA|NA|TRBV21-1|TRBJ2-7
CASSLWDRGSSYEQYF
TGTGCCAGCAGCCTATGGGACAGGGGAAGCTCCTACGAGCAGTACTTC
>NA|NA|TRBV5-4|TRBJ2-7
CASGRFKGYEQYF
TGTGCCAGCGGGAGGTTTAAAGGGTACGAGCAGTACTTC
>few|NA|TRBV9|TRBJ2-6
CASSDYSGANVLTF
TGTGCCAGCAGCGACTACTCTGGGGCCAACGTCCTGACTTTC
>NA|TRBD2|TRBV28|TRBJ2-1
CASSFTSGGPSSYNEQFF
TGTGCCAGCAGTTTTACTAGCGGGGGGCCCAGCTCCTACAATGAGCAGTTCTTC
>NA|NA|TRBV10-3|TRBJ1-5
CAISESAGIGPQHF
TGTGCCATCAGTGAGTCAGCAGGGATTGGTCCCCAGCATTTT
>NA|TRBD2|TRBV7-2|TRBJ2-3
CASSLNGGVSTDTQYF
TGTGCCAGCAGCTTAAACGGGGGGGTTAGCACAGATACGCAGTATTTT
>NA|TRBD1|TRBV4-2|TRBJ1-4
CASSQDLRQGREKLFF
TGTGCCAGCAGCCAAGATCTAAGACAGGGAAGGGAAAAACTGTTTTTT
>NA|TRBD1|TRBV6-5|TRBJ1-4
CASTYSGGGEKLFF
TGTGCCAGCACCTACTCAGGGGGCGGTGAAAAACTGTTTTTT
>NA|NA|TRBV5-6|TRBJ1-3
CASRPRGSSGNTIYF
TGTGCCAGCAGACCAAGGGGATCGTCTGGAAACACCATATATTTT
>NA|TRBD1|TRBV5-1|TRBJ2-1
CASSIRTGYNEQFF
TGCGCCAGCAGCATCCGGACAGGGTACAATGAGCAGTTCTTC
>NA|TRBD1|TRBV28|TRBJ2-7
CASSTQDRVRYEQYF
TGTGCCAGCAGTACCCAGGACAGGGTCAGATACGAGCAGTACTTC
>few|NA|TRBV6-4|TRBJ2-7
CASSPGEGSEQYF
TGTGCCAGCAGTCCCGGCGAGGGTAGCGAGCAGTACTTC